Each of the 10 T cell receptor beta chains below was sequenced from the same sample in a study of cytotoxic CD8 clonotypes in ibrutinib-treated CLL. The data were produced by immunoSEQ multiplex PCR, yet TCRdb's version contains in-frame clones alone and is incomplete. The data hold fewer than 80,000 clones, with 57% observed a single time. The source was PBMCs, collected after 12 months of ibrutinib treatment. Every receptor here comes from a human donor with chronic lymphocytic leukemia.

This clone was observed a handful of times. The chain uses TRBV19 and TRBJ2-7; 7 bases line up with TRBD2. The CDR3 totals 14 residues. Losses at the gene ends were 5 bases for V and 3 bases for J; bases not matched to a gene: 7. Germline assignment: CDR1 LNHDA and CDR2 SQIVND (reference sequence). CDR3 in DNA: TGTGCCAGTAGTCCTCGGACTAGATACTACGAGCAGTACTTC. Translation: CASSPRTRYYEQYF.

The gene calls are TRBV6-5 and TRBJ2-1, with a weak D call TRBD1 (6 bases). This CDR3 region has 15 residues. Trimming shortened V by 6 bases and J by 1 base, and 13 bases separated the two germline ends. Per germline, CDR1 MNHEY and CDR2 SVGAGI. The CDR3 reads CASSLQGSSYNEQFF. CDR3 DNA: TGTGCCAGCAGCCTGCAGGGGTCGTCCTACAATGAGCAGTTCTTC.

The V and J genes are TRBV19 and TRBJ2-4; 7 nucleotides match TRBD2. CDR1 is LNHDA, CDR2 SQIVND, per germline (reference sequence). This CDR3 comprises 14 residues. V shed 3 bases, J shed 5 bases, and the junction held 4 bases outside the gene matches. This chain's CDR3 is CASSMGLSENIQYF. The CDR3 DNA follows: TGTGCCAGTAGTATGGGACTATCGGAAAACATTCAGTACTTC.

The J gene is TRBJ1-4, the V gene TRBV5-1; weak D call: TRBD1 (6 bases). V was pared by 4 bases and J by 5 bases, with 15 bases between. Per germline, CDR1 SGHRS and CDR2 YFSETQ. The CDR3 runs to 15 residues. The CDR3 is CASSPMTGSNEKLFF. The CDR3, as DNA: TGCGCCAGCAGCCCCATGACAGGTTCAAATGAAAAACTGTTTTTT.

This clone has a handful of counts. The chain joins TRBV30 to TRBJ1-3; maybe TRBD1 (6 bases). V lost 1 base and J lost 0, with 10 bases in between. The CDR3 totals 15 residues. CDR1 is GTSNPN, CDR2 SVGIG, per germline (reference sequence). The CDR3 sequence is CAWSASRGSGNTIYF. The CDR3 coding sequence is TGTGCCTGGAGTGCCAGCAGGGGCTCTGGAAACACCATATATTTT.

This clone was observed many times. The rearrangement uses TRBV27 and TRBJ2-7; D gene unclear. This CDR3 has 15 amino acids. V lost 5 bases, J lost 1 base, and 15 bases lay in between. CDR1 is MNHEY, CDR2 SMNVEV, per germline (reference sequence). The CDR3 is CASSLSTPASYEQYF. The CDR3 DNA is TGTGCCAGCAGTCTCTCTACTCCCGCTTCCTACGAGCAGTACTTC.

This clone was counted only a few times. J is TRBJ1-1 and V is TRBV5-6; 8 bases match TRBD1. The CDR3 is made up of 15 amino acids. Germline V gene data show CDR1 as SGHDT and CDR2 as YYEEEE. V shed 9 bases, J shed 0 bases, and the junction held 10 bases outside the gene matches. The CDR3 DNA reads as TGTGCCACCCAGGACAGGGCCCTCATGAACACTGAAGCTTTCTTT. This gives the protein CATQDRALMNTEAFF.

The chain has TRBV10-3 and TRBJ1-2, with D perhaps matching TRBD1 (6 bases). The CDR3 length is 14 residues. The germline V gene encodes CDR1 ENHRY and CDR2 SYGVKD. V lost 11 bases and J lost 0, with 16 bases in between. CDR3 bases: TGTGCCTCCCGTCAGGACAGAACTAACTATGGCTACACCTTC. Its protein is CASRQDRTNYGYTF.

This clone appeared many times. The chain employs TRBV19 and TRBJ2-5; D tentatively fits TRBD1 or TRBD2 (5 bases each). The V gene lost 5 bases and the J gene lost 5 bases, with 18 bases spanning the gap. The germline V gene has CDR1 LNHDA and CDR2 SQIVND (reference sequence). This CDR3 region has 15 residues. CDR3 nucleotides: TGTGCCAGTAGTCTCGCGTGGGAGTGGGGGGAGACCCAGTACTTC. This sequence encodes CASSLAWEWGETQYF.

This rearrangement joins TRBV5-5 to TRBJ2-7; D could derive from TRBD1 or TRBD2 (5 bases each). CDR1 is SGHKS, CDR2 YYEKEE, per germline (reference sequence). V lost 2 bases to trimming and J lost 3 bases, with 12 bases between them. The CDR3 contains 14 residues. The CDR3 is CASSLRDGDYEQYF. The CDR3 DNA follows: TGTGCCAGCAGCTTACGGGACGGAGACTACGAGCAGTACTTC.